The 29 T cell receptor beta chains reported below all come from one sample, sequenced in a study of patients and donors after allogeneic stem cell transplantation. MiXCR was run by TCRdb on the RT-PCR reads, yielding one entry per CDR3 protein. The repertoire consists of hundreds of thousands of distinct CDR3 sequences, with 15% to 20% occurring once and the leading ten covering around 6.8%. The material sequenced was blood, either unsorted or a sorted T cell fraction (not recorded which). All receptors come from a human donor who was either an allogeneic HSCT recipient or a stem cell or donor lymphocyte infusion donor (not recorded which). It is not recorded whose cells these are; they may come from a transplant donor.

This clonotype was observed a handful of times. The rearrangement joins TRBV18 to TRBJ2-7, with TRBD1 identical over 7 bases. CDR1 is KGHSH, CDR2 LQKENI, per germline. The CDR3 spans 13 residues. The V gene end was trimmed by 3 bases and the J gene end by 6 bases; junction bases not matched to a gene: 5. The CDR3: CASSPPGQIEQYF. Here the CDR3 DNA reads TGTGCCAGCTCACCCCCGGGACAGATCGAGCAGTACTTC.

This clonotype was detected once. V usage is TRBV12-3 or TRBV12-4 and J usage is TRBJ2-7; 11 positions agree with TRBD2. The CDR3 runs 17 residues. The trim removed 2 bases at V and 5 bases at J, leaving 11 bases unmatched. The CDR3, as DNA: TGTGCCAGCAGTTTATGGAGTAGCGGGAGGGGGATCGACGAGCAGTACTTC. As protein: CASSLWSSGRGIDEQYF.

The chain's CDR3 is CASSSAQSPDTQYF. In DNA, the CDR3 is TGTGCCAGCAGCTCGGCTCAGTCCCCAGATACGCAGTATTTT. The chain links TRBV6-2 or TRBV6-3 to TRBJ2-3; D is undetermined. Germline assignment: CDR1 MNHEY and CDR2 SVGEGT. This CDR3 has 14 residues. V was pared by 6 bases and J by 4 bases, with 14 bases between.

The chain couples TRBV3-1 to TRBJ2-7, with 7 nucleotides matching TRBD1. The CDR3 has 14 residues. Losses at the gene ends were 4 bases for V and 3 bases for J; bases not matched to a gene: 6. Germline CDR1 is LGHDT and CDR2 is YNNKEL (reference sequence). The CDR3 loop is CASSPGQSDYEQYF. The CDR3 DNA reads TGTGCCAGCAGCCCGGGACAGTCAGACTACGAGCAGTACTTC.

The sample holds a few counts of this clonotype. The chain employs TRBV10-3 and TRBJ2-7, with 8 bases lining up with TRBD2. There are 15 residues in the CDR3. CDR1 and CDR2 from the germline V gene are ENHRY and SYGVKD. The V and J ends lost 3 bases and 0 bases, in that order; junction bases with no gene match: 4. CDR3 in DNA: TGTGCCATCAGTGAAGGAGGGACTAGCTCCTACGAGCAGTACTTC. It specifies CAISEGGTSSYEQYF.

The chain links TRBV25-1 to TRBJ2-7, with a tentative D call TRBD2 (5 bases). There are 15 residues in the CDR3. With 4 bases removed from V and 5 bases from J, the gap between germline ends came to 18 bases. CDR1 and CDR2 (germline): MGHDK, SYGVNS. As DNA, the CDR3 is TGTGCCAGCAGTGCTCAAGCCGGGGTAAGGGACGAGCAGTACTTC. Translating it yields CASSAQAGVRDEQYF.

This clonotype was recorded a few times. The J gene is TRBJ2-5, the V gene TRBV12-3 or TRBV12-4, with D perhaps TRBD2 (5 bases). The germline V and J ends were trimmed by 6 bases and 0 bases, with 11 bases remaining between them. The CDR3 contains 14 residues. The CDR3 DNA reads TGTGCCAGCAGGGCTAGCCTTTACCAAGAGACCCAGTACTTC. Amino acids: CASRASLYQETQYF.

In DNA, the CDR3 is TGCGCCAGCAGCCAAGATGCGTTGAGTATAACTTCCTACGAGCAGTACTTC. It specifies CASSQDALSITSYEQYF. The V and J genes are TRBV4-3 and TRBJ2-7; D remains unclear. CDR1 and CDR2 (germline): LGHNA, YSLEER. The CDR3 sequence is 17 residues long. The germline V and J ends were trimmed by 0 bases and 1 base, with 16 bases remaining between them.

Turning to this clonotype: One junction end does not reproduce the germline sequence, and a read error may be involved. The CDR3: CPSSNLAGKEETQYF. As DNA, the CDR3 is TGTCCCAGCAGCAACCTAGCGGGAAAGGAAGAGACCCAGTACTTC. V usage is TRBV11-1 and J usage is TRBJ2-5; the match to TRBD2 covers 9 bases. Germline V gives CDR1 SGHAT, CDR2 FQDESV (reference sequence). This CDR3 is 15 amino acids long.

The chain employs TRBV5-1 and TRBJ2-7, with D possibly matching TRBD1 (6 bases). The germline V and J ends were trimmed by 5 bases and 9 bases, with 12 bases remaining between them. The V gene's germline CDR1 is SGHRS and CDR2 YFSETQ. CDR3 length equals 11 residues. Written as DNA, the CDR3 is TGCGCCAGCAGAACAGGGCGCGTGCAGTACTTC. Protein product: CASRTGRVQYF.

This clonotype came up many times. The chain is built from TRBV20-1 and TRBJ2-7; TRBD1 is a possible D gene (6 bases). The CDR3 sequence is 14 residues long. Germline V gene data show CDR1 as DFQATT and CDR2 as SNEGSKA (reference sequence). Trimming pared 3 bases from V and 2 bases from J, leaving 14 bases between. Here the CDR3 reads CSASQQGRPYEQYF. In DNA, the CDR3 is TGCAGTGCTAGTCAGCAGGGGCGCCCCTACGAGCAGTACTTC.

Only a few counts were recorded for this clonotype. The J gene is TRBJ2-7, the V gene TRBV29-1; 10 positions match TRBD1. V dropped 4 bases and J dropped 9; count of bases not matched to a gene: 9. This CDR3 has 13 residues. Germline V gene sequence: CDR1 SQVTM, CDR2 ANQGSEA. The CDR3 sequence is CSVATDRGTGQYF. The CDR3 coding sequence is TGCAGCGTTGCAACGGACAGGGGGACAGGGCAGTACTTC.

A few counts support this clonotype. V gene TRBV7-6 combines with J gene TRBJ1-3; D may be TRBD1 (6 bases). The CDR3 runs to 17 residues. Germline V gives CDR1 SGHVS, CDR2 FNYEAQ. V shed 3 bases and J shed 4 bases, with 19 bases lying between them. The CDR3 here is CASSLSGQGLPGNTIYF. CDR3 nucleotide sequence: TGTGCCAGCAGCTTGAGTGGTCAGGGGCTTCCCGGAAACACCATATATTTT.

In this sample, this clonotype turned up a few times. V and J are TRBV5-1 and TRBJ1-1; perhaps TRBD1 as D (6 bases). V shed 0 bases and J shed 1 base, with 13 bases lying between them. The CDR3 runs to 16 residues. From germline, CDR1 is SGHRS and CDR2 YFSETQ. The CDR3 DNA follows: TGCGCCAGCAGCTTGGTTACAGGGTTGTCGAACACTGAAGCTTTCTTT. Translating gives CASSLVTGLSNTEAFF.

There are a few counts of this clonotype. In DNA, the CDR3 is TGTGCCATTGGGAATGGACAGAGCCAAGAGACCCAGTACTTC. Translation: CAIGNGQSQETQYF. V usage is TRBV10-3 and J usage is TRBJ2-5; maybe TRBD1 (6 bases). CDR3 size: 14 residues. From germline, CDR1 is ENHRY and CDR2 SYGVKD. The ends were cut back, 9 bases at V and 1 base at J, with 15 bases in the middle.

This clonotype was observed many times. The chain combines TRBV4-1 with TRBJ2-2; 12 positions agree with TRBD2. The V and J ends lost 4 bases and 5 bases, in that order; junction bases with no gene match: 8. Germline CDR1 MGHRA, CDR2 YSYEKL. The CDR3 consists of 17 residues. CDR3 sequence (DNA): TGCGCCAGCAGCCTAGAGGCCGGGACTAGCGGGACCGGGGAGCTGTTTTTT. This gives the protein CASSLEAGTSGTGELFF.

V is TRBV3-1 and J is TRBJ1-1, with D perhaps matching TRBD1 (6 bases). The CDR3 loop spans 12 amino acids. Trimming left V 3 bases short and J 10 bases short, with 12 bases between. Per the germline V gene, CDR1 is LGHDT and CDR2 is YNNKEL (reference sequence). The CDR3 coding sequence is TGTGCCAGCAGCCAGAGGAGGGGGAGAGCTTTCTTT. Translated, it gives CASSQRRGRAFF.

In this sample, this clonotype turned up a few times. This chain's CDR3 is CASSFLSGGAKLDTQYF. CDR3 DNA sequence: TGTGCCAGCAGCTTCCTTAGCGGGGGGGCCAAGTTGGATACGCAGTATTTT. V usage is TRBV9 and J usage is TRBJ2-3, with 11 nucleotides matching TRBD2. The germline V gene encodes CDR1 SGDLS and CDR2 YYNGEE. This CDR3 contains 17 residues. V shed 4 bases and J 6 bases; nucleotides not matched to a gene: 13.

The chain recombines TRBV6-1 with TRBJ1-5; D not resolved. Germline V lookup: CDR1 MNHNS, CDR2 SASEGT. The V gene lost 10 bases and the J gene lost 1 base, with 20 bases spanning the gap. The CDR3 sequence is 16 residues long. CDR3 protein: CATSTVGVFSNQPQHF. The CDR3 DNA sequence: TGTGCCACCTCTACGGTCGGGGTCTTCAGCAATCAGCCCCAGCATTTT.

This clonotype was observed a handful of times. The chain joins TRBV20-1 to TRBJ2-7; TRBD2 matches 8 bases. The CDR3 has 15 residues. V lost 2 bases to trimming and J lost 2 bases; unmatched junction nucleotides: 8. Germline V gene lookup returns CDR1 DFQATT and CDR2 SNEGSKA (reference sequence). The CDR3 region has the DNA TGCAGTGCTAGATCCTGGACTAGCAGTGCCTACGAGCAGTACTTC. Residues: CSARSWTSSAYEQYF.

The table lists this clonotype with a few counts. This chain uses TRBV6-2 or TRBV6-3 with TRBJ2-2; 7 bases are shared with TRBD2. V gave up 2 bases and J gave up 6 bases; unmatched junction bases: 6. The CDR3 spans 15 residues. The germline gives CDR1 MNHEY, CDR2 SVGEGT. The CDR3 spells CASSYGPGGAGELFF. The CDR3 DNA reads TGTGCCAGCAGTTACGGGCCGGGGGGTGCCGGGGAGCTGTTTTTT.

The rearrangement joins TRBV2 to TRBJ2-1, with 7 bases identical to TRBD2. Germline V lookup: CDR1 SNHLY, CDR2 FYNNEI. This CDR3 contains 14 residues. Germline trimming cut 1 base from V and 7 bases from J; bases unmatched to any gene: 4. The CDR3 nucleotides read TGTGCCAGCAGTGAAGTCAGCGGGGTAAATGAGCAGTTCTTC. Amino acid sequence: CASSEVSGVNEQFF.

This clonotype occurred a few times. The chain combines TRBV3-1 with TRBJ1-5, with D perhaps TRBD1 (6 bases). The V end lost 6 bases, the J end lost 11 bases, and 23 bases lay between the germline ends. The germline V gene encodes CDR1 LGHDT and CDR2 YNNKEL (reference sequence). The CDR3 contains 15 residues. The CDR3 region is CASSHYRDHPLAQHF. CDR3 nucleotide sequence: TGTGCCAGCAGTCACTACAGGGACCATCCTTTGGCCCAGCATTTT.

V and J are TRBV12-3 or TRBV12-4 and TRBJ1-2; D is unresolved. V was trimmed by 5 bases and J by 2 bases, leaving 15 bases between them. The CDR3 is made up of 15 amino acids. Written as DNA, the CDR3 is TGTGCCAGCAGTCCTTCGGACGGGATCAACTATGGCTACACCTTC. Encoded protein: CASSPSDGINYGYTF.

The V call is TRBV30, the J call TRBJ1-6, with TRBD1 matching over 7 bases. The length of the CDR3 is 15 residues. CDR1 and CDR2 from the germline V gene are GTSNPN and SVGIG (reference sequence). Trimming took 4 bases from V and 7 from J; bases not matched to a gene: 10. The CDR3 region is CAWIGPGQLNSPLHF. The DNA of the CDR3 is TGTGCCTGGATAGGGCCGGGACAGCTAAATTCACCCCTCCACTTT.

The J gene is TRBJ2-3, the V gene TRBV18; 8 nucleotides match TRBD2. J was trimmed by 0 bases and V by 3 bases; bases with no gene match: 5. Germline V gives CDR1 KGHSH, CDR2 LQKENI. The CDR3 totals 16 residues. The chain's CDR3 is CASSPLAGTSTDTQYF. In DNA form, the CDR3 reads TGTGCCAGCTCACCTTTAGCGGGGACTAGCACAGATACGCAGTATTTT.

This clonotype was found a few times. The rearrangement joins TRBV7-2 to TRBJ1-1; D is ambiguous. V lost 4 bases to trimming and J lost 8 bases, with 17 bases between them. The germline V gene encodes CDR1 SGHTA and CDR2 FQGNSA. The CDR3 loop spans 14 amino acids. CDR3 sequence reads: CASSYGVQTSEAFF. In nucleotides, the CDR3 is TGTGCCAGCAGCTATGGGGTACAGACATCAGAAGCTTTCTTT.

This rearrangement joins TRBV24-1 to TRBJ2-7; D perhaps matches TRBD1 (8 bases). Germline CDR1 reads KGHDR; CDR2 reads SFDVKD. The V and J ends lost 4 bases and 2 bases respectively, with 26 bases between them. The CDR3 length is 19 residues. Here the CDR3 DNA reads TGTGCCACCAGTGAGAGCGACAGGGGTTTAGGGAGGGCTACCTACGAGCAGTACTTC. Protein sequence: CATSESDRGLGRATYEQYF.

V and J are TRBV5-1 and TRBJ2-5; 10 bases fit TRBD2. Germline V gene data show CDR1 as SGHRS and CDR2 as YFSETQ. Unmatched junction bases numbered 10, after V lost 7 bases and J lost 4 bases. This CDR3 region has 15 residues. CDR3 region: CASAWTSGVTETQYF. The CDR3 DNA sequence: TGCGCCAGCGCATGGACTAGCGGTGTCACAGAGACCCAGTACTTC.